The rows below give T cell receptor beta chains drawn from one sample of a study of blood T cell repertoires in COVID-19. Some clones are missing from TCRdb's copy, which holds only in-frame ones; the method was immunoSEQ multiplex PCR. The data show 150,000 or so clones, with approximately 85% seen just once and 0.63% held by the top ten. The sequenced sample was peripheral blood. The origin of the receptors is a man aged 55 to 70 with COVID-19, enrolled during active disease. CDR3s include the opening cysteine and the closing phenylalanine or tryptophan. The D gene is left open where the match is weak. The listing skips clone size in some rows; elsewhere it reads once, few, many or a size class.

clone size,D gene,J gene,V gene,CDR3 protein,CDR3 DNA
-,-,TRBJ1-1,TRBV7-9,CASSLRYGGLNTEAFF,TGTGCCAGCAGCTTAAGGTACGGCGGCTTGAACACTGAAGCTTTCTTT
-,TRBD1,TRBJ1-2,TRBV11-2,CASSHTTGTGPERTF,TGTGCCAGCAGCCACACCACCGGGACAGGGCCCGAGAGGACCTTC
-,TRBD2,TRBJ2-1,TRBV11-3,CASSLEGFSSGHNEQFF,TGTGCCAGCAGCTTAGAAGGTTTCTCTAGCGGACACAATGAGCAGTTCTTC
-,-,TRBJ1-5,TRBV28,CASTHRGKRDNQPQHF,TGTGCCAGCACCCATCGGGGTAAGCGGGACAATCAGCCCCAGCATTTT
-,TRBD1,TRBJ1-1,TRBV2,CASRVQGDTGAFF,TGTGCCAGCAGGGTACAGGGGGACACTGGAGCTTTCTTT
once,TRBD1,TRBJ2-1,TRBV7-2,CASSFQGDNEQFF,TGTGCCAGCAGCTTCCAGGGGGACAATGAGCAGTTCTTC
-,TRBD1,TRBJ2-1,TRBV7-2,CASSRRGTGDNEQFF,TGTGCCAGCAGCAGGAGAGGGACAGGGGATAATGAGCAGTTCTTC
-,-,TRBJ1-2,TRBV24-1,CATSSEVDGYTF,TGTGCCACCAGCTCCGAGGTGGATGGCTACACCTTC
-,TRBD2,TRBJ2-5,TRBV19,CASSPGTSGGEETQYF,TGTGCCAGTAGTCCTGGGACTAGCGGGGGGGAAGAGACCCAGTACTTC
few,TRBD1,TRBJ1-5,TRBV2,CASSVRDRGSQPQHF,TGTGCCAGCAGTGTCCGGGACAGGGGATCTCAGCCCCAGCATTTT
-,TRBD1,TRBJ1-2,TRBV19,CASRGQTLYGYTF,TGTGCCAGTAGGGGACAGACACTCTATGGCTACACCTTC
-,-,TRBJ1-1,TRBV19,CASSIARNTEAFF,TGTGCCAGTAGTATTGCCAGGAACACTGAAGCTTTCTTT
few,TRBD2,TRBJ2-1,TRBV18,CASSSTQSGTNEQFF,TGTGCCAGCTCCTCAACTCAAAGCGGGACTAATGAGCAGTTCTTC
-,-,TRBJ2-2,TRBV11-3,CAIGRGEGNTGELFF,TGTGCCATTGGCAGGGGGGAAGGGAACACCGGGGAGCTGTTTTTT
-,TRBD2,TRBJ2-7,TRBV3-1/TRBV3-2,CASSQDSGGAEQYF,TGTGCCAGCAGCCAAGATTCCGGGGGGGCCGAGCAGTACTTC
-,-,TRBJ2-7,TRBV28,CASNKAGTVLTYEQYF,TGTGCCAGCAATAAAGCCGGGACTGTTTTGACCTACGAGCAGTACTTC
-,TRBD2,TRBJ2-3,TRBV7-3,CASSSTSGPPTDTQYF,TGTGCCAGCAGCTCGACTAGCGGGCCCCCCACAGATACGCAGTATTTT
-,-,TRBJ2-7,TRBV4-3,CASSQDRLPSYEQYF,TGCGCCAGCAGCCAAGATCGGTTACCCTCGTACGAGCAGTACTTC
-,-,TRBJ1-2,TRBV6-6,CASIETSAGFNYGYTF,TGTGCCAGCATCGAAACCTCAGCGGGATTTAACTATGGCTACACCTTC
few,-,TRBJ1-1,TRBV10-2,CASSVGFEVAEAFF,TGCGCCAGCAGTGTTGGCTTTGAGGTTGCTGAAGCTTTCTTT
-,-,TRBJ2-5,TRBV7-8,CASSSAGGRRGPYQETQYF,TGTGCCAGCAGCTCCGCCGGGGGGCGACGCGGGCCATACCAAGAGACCCAGTACTTC
-,-,TRBJ1-1,TRBV4-2,CASTSGRGSLTSNTEAFF,TGTGCCAGCACTTCAGGCCGGGGATCCCTTACGTCAAACACTGAAGCTTTCTTT
-,TRBD1,TRBJ2-5,TRBV18,CASSPGTVESQYF,TGTGCCAGCTCACCTGGGACAGTAGAATCCCAGTACTTC
-,-,TRBJ2-2,TRBV28,CASSLVSLAGELFF,TGTGCCAGCAGTTTGGTTAGCCTCGCCGGGGAGCTGTTTTTT
few,TRBD1,TRBJ1-1,TRBV10-3,CAISEDARDRGTSFF,TGTGCCATCAGTGAGGACGCAAGGGACAGGGGGACATCTTTCTTT
-,-,TRBJ1-2,TRBV19,CASTQGTFSDGYTF,TGTGCCAGTACCCAAGGGACATTTTCCGATGGCTACACCTTC
-,-,TRBJ2-7,TRBV21-1,CASSLTQGAYEQYF,TGTGCCAGCAGTTTGACCCAGGGGGCCTACGAGCAGTACTTC
-,TRBD1,TRBJ1-4,TRBV2,CASSVPGTGKEKLFF,TGTGCCAGCAGTGTCCCCGGGACAGGGAAGGAAAAACTGTTTTTT
-,-,TRBJ1-2,TRBV27,CASSPTPTGNYGYTF,TGTGCCAGCAGTCCAACACCGACAGGAAACTATGGCTACACCTTC
-,-,TRBJ1-2,TRBV29-1,CSVDGLYGYTF,TGCAGCGTTGACGGACTATATGGCTACACCTTC
-,TRBD1,TRBJ2-6,TRBV9,CASSVTGYSANVLTF,TGTGCCAGCAGCGTGACAGGGTATTCGGCCAACGTCCTGACTTTC
-,TRBD1,TRBJ1-2,TRBV7-8,CASSHRGLGYGYTF,TGTGCCAGCAGTCACAGGGGGCTGGGCTATGGCTACACCTTC
-,TRBD1,TRBJ1-5,TRBV10-3,CAISPGGDSNQPQHF,TGTGCCATCAGTCCAGGGGGTGATAGCAATCAGCCCCAGCATTTT
few,-,TRBJ2-7,TRBV11-2,CASSLVAKGSSYEQYF,TGTGCCAGCAGCTTAGTGGCCAAAGGGAGCTCCTACGAGCAGTACTTC
-,TRBD2,TRBJ2-1,TRBV3-1/TRBV3-2,CASSHPGTSGGPLNEQFF,TGTGCCAGCAGCCACCCCGGGACTAGCGGGGGGCCTCTCAATGAGCAGTTCTTC
-,TRBD2,TRBJ2-1,TRBV6-6,CASSPTPAGAGGNNYNEQFF,TGTGCCAGCAGCCCAACCCCGGCGGGAGCGGGAGGAAATAACTACAATGAGCAGTTCTTC
once,TRBD1,TRBJ2-3,TRBV7-9,CASSTPWTGLISDTQYF,TGTGCCAGCAGCACCCCCTGGACAGGGCTTATTTCAGATACGCAGTATTTT
-,TRBD1,TRBJ2-7,TRBV6-1,CASSPGQTYEQYF,TGTGCCAGCAGTCCGGGACAGACTTACGAGCAGTACTTC
-,TRBD1,TRBJ2-7,TRBV6-5,CASSYSGQGLSYEQYF,TGTGCCAGCAGTTACTCGGGACAGGGGCTTTCCTACGAGCAGTACTTC
-,-,TRBJ1-1,TRBV7-2,CASSLSSMNTEAFF,TGTGCCAGCAGCTTATCTTCTATGAACACTGAAGCTTTCTTT
-,-,TRBJ1-1,TRBV6-5,CASSYSTGMNTEAFF,TGTGCCAGCAGTTACTCCACCGGGATGAACACTGAAGCTTTCTTT
-,-,TRBJ2-7,TRBV7-2,CASSLASDFYEQYF,TGTGCCAGCAGCTTAGCTAGCGATTTCTACGAGCAGTACTTC
-,-,TRBJ2-4,TRBV7-2,CASRQMGQGTTKNIQYF,TGTGCCAGCAGACAGATGGGGCAGGGGACGACCAAAAACATTCAGTACTTC
-,-,TRBJ1-1,TRBV12-3/TRBV12-4,CASSAGLGEAFF,TGTGCCAGCAGTGCGGGCCTCGGTGAAGCTTTCTTT
-,-,TRBJ2-7,TRBV9,CASSVSAGASYEQYF,TGTGCCAGCAGCGTTTCCGCCGGAGCCTCCTACGAGCAGTACTTC
-,TRBD1,TRBJ2-7,TRBV23-1,CASSHRQGCYEQYF,TGCGCCAGCAGTCACCGACAGGGTTGCTACGAGCAGTACTTC
-,-,TRBJ1-5,TRBV2,CASSEWTASNQPQHF,TGTGCCAGCAGTGAATGGACAGCCAGCAATCAGCCCCAGCATTTT
-,-,TRBJ1-1,TRBV7-2,CASSKTGNTEAFF,TGTGCCAGCAGCAAGACAGGGAACACTGAAGCTTTCTTT
-,-,TRBJ1-1,TRBV5-1,CASSLGWGDLDTEAFF,TGCGCCAGCAGCTTGGGTTGGGGGGATTTGGACACTGAAGCTTTCTTT
-,TRBD2,TRBJ2-3,TRBV30,CAWKGSPGTSVQQYF,TGTGCCTGGAAAGGGAGCCCCGGGACTAGCGTTCAGCAGTATTTT
few,TRBD1,TRBJ1-2,TRBV7-9,CASSSGQGAYGYTF,TGTGCCAGCAGCTCGGGACAGGGAGCCTATGGCTACACCTTC
-,TRBD2,TRBJ2-2,TRBV11-2,CARRGGGLAGGGTGELFF,TGCGCCCGCCGAGGGGGGGGGCTAGCGGGAGGTGGCACCGGGGAGCTGTTTTTT
-,TRBD1,TRBJ1-3,TRBV28,CASSPGTGSSGNTIYF,TGTGCCAGCAGTCCCGGGACAGGGAGCTCTGGAAACACCATATATTTT
-,-,TRBJ2-2,TRBV12-5,CASGLSQGINTGELFF,TGTGCTAGTGGTTTGAGTCAGGGGATTAACACCGGGGAGCTGTTTTTT
-,TRBD1,TRBJ1-5,TRBV5-4,CASSLGTGGDNQPQHF,TGTGCCAGCAGCTTGGGGACAGGGGGCGACAATCAGCCCCAGCATTTT
-,-,TRBJ1-1,TRBV18,CASSPPSGVNTEAFF,TGTGCCAGCTCACCACCCTCAGGGGTGAACACTGAAGCTTTCTTT
-,-,TRBJ2-3,TRBV6-4,CASSSSAGSSTDTQYF,-
-,TRBD2,TRBJ2-2,TRBV24-1,CATSDRRQRGGKRNTGELFF,TGTGCCACCAGTGACCGTCGGCAACGGGGGGGAAAGAGGAACACCGGGGAGCTGTTTTTT
once,-,TRBJ2-2,TRBV7-2,CASSLGRNTGELFF,TGTGCCAGCAGCTTGGGCAGGAACACCGGGGAGCTGTTTTTT